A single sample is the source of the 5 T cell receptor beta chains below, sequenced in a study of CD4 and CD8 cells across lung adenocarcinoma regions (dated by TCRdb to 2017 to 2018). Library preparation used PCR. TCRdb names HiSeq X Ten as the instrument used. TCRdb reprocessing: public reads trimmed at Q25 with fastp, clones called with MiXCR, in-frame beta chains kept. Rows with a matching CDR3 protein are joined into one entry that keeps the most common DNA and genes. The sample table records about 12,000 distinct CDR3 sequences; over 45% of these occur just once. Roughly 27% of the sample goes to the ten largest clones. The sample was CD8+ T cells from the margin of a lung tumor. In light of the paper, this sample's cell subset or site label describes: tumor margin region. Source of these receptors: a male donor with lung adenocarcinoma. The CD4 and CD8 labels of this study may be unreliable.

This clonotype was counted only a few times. DNA of the CDR3: TGTGCCAGCAGCTTAGAGGGACTGGGGACCCAGTACTTC. Translation gives CASSLEGLGTQYF. V and J are TRBV7-6 and TRBJ2-5, with D perhaps matching TRBD2 (6 bases). The germline CDR1 and CDR2 sequences are SGHVS and FNYEAQ. Between the trimmed V and J ends, which lost 1 base and 7 bases, there was a span of 10 bases. CDR3 length: 13 residues.

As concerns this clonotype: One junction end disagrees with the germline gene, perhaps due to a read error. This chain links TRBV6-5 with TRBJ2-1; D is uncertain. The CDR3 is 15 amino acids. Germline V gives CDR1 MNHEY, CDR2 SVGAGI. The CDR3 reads CASSYSSKPNSPLLF. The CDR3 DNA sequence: TGTGCCAGCAGTTACTCGAGTAAACCAAATTCACCCCTCCTCTTC.

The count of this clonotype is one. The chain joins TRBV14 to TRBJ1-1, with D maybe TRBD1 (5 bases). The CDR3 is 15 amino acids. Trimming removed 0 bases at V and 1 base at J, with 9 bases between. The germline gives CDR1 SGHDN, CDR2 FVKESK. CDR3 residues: CASSQDIGGNTEAFF. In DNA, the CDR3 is TGTGCCAGCAGCCAAGATATCGGGGGGAACACTGAAGCTTTCTTT.

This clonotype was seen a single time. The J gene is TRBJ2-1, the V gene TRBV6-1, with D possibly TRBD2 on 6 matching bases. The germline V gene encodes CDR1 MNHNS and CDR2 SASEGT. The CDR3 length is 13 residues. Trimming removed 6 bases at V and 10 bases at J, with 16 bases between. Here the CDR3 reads CASRAGSSYEQFF. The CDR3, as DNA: TGTGCCAGCAGGGCGGGGAGCTCCTACGAGCAGTTCTTC.

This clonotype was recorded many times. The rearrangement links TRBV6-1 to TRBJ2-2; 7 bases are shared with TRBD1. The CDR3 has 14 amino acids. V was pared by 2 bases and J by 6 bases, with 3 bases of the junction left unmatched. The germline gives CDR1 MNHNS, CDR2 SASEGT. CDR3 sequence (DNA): TGTGCCAGCAGTGAAAGACAGGGAGCCGGGGAGCTGTTTTTT. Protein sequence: CASSERQGAGELFF.